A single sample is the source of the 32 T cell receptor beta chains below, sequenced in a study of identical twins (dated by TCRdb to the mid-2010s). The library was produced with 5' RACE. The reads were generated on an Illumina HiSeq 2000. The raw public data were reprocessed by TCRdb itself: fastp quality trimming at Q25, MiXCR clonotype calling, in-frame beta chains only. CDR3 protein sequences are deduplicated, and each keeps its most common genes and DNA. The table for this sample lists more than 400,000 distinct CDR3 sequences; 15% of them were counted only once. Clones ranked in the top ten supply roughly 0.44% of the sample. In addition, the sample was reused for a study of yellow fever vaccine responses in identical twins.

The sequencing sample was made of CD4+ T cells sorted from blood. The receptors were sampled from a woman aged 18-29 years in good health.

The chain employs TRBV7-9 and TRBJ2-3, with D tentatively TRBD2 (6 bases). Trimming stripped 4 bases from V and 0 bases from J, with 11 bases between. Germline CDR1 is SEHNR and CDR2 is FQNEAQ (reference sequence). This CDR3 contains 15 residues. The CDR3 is CASSSAGLSTDTQYF. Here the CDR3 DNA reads TGTGCCAGCAGCTCAGCGGGTTTGAGCACAGATACGCAGTATTTT.

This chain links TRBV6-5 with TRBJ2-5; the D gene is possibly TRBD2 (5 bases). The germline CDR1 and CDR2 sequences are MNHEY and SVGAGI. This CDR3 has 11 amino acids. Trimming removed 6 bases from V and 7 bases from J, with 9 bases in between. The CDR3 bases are TGTGCCAGCAGACTAGGCGGGACCCAGTACTTC. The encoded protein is CASRLGGTQYF.

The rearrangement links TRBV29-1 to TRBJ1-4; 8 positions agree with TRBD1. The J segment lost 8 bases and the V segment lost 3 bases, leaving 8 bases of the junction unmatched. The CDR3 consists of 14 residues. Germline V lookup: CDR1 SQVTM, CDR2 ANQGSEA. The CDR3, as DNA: TGCAGCGTTGATCTGACAGGGGAGCGGGAAAAACTGTTTTTT. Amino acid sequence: CSVDLTGEREKLFF.

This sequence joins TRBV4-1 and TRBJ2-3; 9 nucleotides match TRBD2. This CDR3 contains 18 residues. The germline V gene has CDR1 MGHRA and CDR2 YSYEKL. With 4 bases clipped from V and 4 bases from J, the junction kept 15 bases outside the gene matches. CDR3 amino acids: CASSLVVSSGKLSDTQYF. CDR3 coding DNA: TGCGCCAGCAGCCTAGTAGTCTCTAGCGGGAAGCTTTCAGATACGCAGTATTTT.

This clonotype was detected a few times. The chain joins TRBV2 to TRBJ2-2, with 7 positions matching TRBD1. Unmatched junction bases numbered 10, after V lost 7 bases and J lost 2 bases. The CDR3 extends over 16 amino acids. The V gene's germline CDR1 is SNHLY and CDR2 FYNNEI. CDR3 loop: CASKDQPGGNTGELFF. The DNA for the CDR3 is TGTGCCAGCAAGGATCAACCAGGGGGAAACACCGGGGAGCTGTTTTTT.

The CDR3 nucleotides are TGCGCCAGCAGTTTATTATTCCGGGACTGGAACACCGGGGAGCTGTTTTTT. It encodes CASSLLFRDWNTGELFF. The chain carries TRBV5-1 and TRBJ2-2, with D possibly TRBD2 on 6 matching bases. This CDR3 contains 17 residues. CDR1 and CDR2 from the germline V gene are SGHRS and YFSETQ. V was cut by 5 bases and J by 1 base, with 18 bases left in between. The full variable domain, completed using reference TRBV5-1 and TRBJ2-2, is KAGVTQTPRYLIKTRGQQVTLSCSPISGHRSVSWYQQTPGQGLQFLFEYFSETQRNKGNFPGRFSGRQFSNSRSEMNVSTLELGDSALYLCASSLLFRDWNTGELFFGEGSRLTVL.

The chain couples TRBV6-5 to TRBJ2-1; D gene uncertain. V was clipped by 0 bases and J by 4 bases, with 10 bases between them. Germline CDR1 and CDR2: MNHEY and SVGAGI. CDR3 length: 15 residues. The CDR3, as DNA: TGTGCCAGCAGTTACTCGGGCCTCATTTACAATGAGCAGTTCTTC. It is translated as CASSYSGLIYNEQFF.

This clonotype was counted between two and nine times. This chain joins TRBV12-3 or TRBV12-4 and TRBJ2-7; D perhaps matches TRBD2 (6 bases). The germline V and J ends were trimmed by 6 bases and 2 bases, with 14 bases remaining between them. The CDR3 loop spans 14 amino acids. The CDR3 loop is CASSIGLSPYEQYF. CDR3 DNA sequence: TGTGCCAGCAGCATCGGACTATCTCCCTACGAGCAGTACTTC.

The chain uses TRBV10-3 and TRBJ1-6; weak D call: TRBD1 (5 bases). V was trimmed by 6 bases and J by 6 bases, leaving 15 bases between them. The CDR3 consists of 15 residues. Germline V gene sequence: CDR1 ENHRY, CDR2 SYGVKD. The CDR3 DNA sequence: TGTGCCATCAGCGGAGGGCCAGGGTCTAATTCACCCCTCCACTTT. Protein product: CAISGGPGSNSPLHF.

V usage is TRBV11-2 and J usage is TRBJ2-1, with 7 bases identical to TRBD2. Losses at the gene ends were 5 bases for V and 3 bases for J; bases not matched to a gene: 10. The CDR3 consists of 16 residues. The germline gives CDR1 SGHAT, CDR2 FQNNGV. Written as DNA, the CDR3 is TGTGCCAGCAGCCCCCGCCTGGGAGGGGTCTACAATGAGCAGTTCTTC. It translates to CASSPRLGGVYNEQFF.

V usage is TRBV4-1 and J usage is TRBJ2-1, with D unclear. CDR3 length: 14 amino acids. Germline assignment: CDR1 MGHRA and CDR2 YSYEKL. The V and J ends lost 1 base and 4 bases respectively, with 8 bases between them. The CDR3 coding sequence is TGCGCCAGCAGCCAAGTACCCATTTACAATGAGCAGTTCTTC. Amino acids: CASSQVPIYNEQFF.

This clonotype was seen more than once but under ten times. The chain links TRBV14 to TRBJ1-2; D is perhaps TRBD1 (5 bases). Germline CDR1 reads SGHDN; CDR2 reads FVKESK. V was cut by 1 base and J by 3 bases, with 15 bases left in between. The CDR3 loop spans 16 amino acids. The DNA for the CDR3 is TGTGCCAGCAGCCAAGGGGGGTTCGGAGGGGACTATGGCTACACCTTC. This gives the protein CASSQGGFGGDYGYTF.

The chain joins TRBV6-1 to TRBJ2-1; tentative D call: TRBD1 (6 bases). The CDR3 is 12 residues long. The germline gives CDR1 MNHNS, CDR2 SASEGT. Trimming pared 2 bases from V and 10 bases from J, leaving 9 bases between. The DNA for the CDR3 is TGTGCCAGCAGTGAAAGGGACACAGAGCAGTTCTTC. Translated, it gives CASSERDTEQFF.

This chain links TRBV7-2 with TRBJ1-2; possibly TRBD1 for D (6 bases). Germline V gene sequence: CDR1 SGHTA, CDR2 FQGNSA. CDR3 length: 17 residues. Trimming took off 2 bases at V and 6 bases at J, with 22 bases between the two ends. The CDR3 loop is CASSLYGSFNREDGYTF. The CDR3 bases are TGTGCCAGCAGCTTATACGGGAGCTTTAACAGGGAAGATGGCTACACCTTC.

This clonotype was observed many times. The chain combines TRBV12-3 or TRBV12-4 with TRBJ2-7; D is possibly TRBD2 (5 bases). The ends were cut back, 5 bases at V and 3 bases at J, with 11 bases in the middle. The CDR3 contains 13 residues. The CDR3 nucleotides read TGTGCCAGCAGTACCAGGACTGGCTACGAGCAGTACTTC. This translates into CASSTRTGYEQYF.

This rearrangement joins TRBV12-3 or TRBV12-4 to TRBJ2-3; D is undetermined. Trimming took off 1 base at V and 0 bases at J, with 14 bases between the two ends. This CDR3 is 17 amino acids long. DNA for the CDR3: TGTGCCAGCAGTTTAGGCCAGGTGACAACTAGCACAGATACGCAGTATTTT. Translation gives CASSLGQVTTSTDTQYF.

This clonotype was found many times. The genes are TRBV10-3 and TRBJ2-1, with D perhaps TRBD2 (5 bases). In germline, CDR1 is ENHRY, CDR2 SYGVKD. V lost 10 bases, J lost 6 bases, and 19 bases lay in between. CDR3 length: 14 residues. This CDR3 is CATTQLGSFNEQFF. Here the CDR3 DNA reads TGTGCCACCACTCAGTTGGGGAGTTTCAATGAGCAGTTCTTC.

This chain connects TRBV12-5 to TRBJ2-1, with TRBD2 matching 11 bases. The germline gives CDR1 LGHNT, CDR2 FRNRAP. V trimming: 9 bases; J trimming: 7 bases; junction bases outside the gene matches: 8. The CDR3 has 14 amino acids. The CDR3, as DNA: TGTGCTAGCCTGGGACTAGCGGAGATAAATGAGCAGTTCTTC. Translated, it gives CASLGLAEINEQFF.

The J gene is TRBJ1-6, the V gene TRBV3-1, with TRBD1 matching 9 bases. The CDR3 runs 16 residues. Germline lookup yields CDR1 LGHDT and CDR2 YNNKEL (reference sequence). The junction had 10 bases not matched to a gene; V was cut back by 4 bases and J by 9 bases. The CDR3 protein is CASSPGGTGRSSPLHF. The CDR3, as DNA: TGTGCCAGCAGCCCGGGAGGGACAGGGCGGAGTTCACCCCTCCACTTT.

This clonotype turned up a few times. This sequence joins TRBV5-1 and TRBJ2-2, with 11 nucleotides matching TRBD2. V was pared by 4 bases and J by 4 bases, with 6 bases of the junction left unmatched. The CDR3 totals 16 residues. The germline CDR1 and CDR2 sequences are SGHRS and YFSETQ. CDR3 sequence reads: CASSQTSGMATGELFF. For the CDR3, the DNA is TGCGCCAGCAGCCAGACTAGCGGGATGGCCACCGGGGAGCTGTTTTTT.

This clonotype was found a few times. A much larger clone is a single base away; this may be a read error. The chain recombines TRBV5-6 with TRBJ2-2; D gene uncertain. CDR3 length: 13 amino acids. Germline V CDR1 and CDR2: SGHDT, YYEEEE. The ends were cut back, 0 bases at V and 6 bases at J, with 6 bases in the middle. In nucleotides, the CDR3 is TGTGCCAGCAGCTTGGTTTCCCCCGGGGAGCTGTTTTTT. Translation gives CASSLVSPGELFF.

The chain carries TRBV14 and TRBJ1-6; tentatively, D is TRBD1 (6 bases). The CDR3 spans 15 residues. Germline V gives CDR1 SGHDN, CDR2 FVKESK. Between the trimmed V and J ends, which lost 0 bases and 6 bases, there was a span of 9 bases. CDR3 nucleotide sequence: TGTGCCAGCAGCCAAGATAACAGGGCTAATTCACCCCTCCACTTT. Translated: CASSQDNRANSPLHF.

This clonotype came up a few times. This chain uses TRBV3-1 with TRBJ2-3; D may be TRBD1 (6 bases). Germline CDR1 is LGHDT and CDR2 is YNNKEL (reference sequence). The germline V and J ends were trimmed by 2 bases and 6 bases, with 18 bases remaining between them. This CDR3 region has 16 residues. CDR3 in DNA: TGTGCCAGCAGCCAAAGTTTGGCAGGGGCACTGGATACGCAGTATTTT. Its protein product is CASSQSLAGALDTQYF.

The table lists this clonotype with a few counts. The chain's CDR3 is CASSSRDEQYF. CDR3 sequence (DNA): TGTGCCAGCAGCTCTCGCGACGAGCAGTACTTC. V usage is TRBV11-2 and J usage is TRBJ2-7, with D unresolved. The CDR3 length is 11 residues. Looked up from germline, CDR1 is SGHAT and CDR2 is FQNNGV. Trimming shortened V by 4 bases and J by 5 bases, and 6 bases separated the two germline ends. Supplemented by reference TRBV11-2 and TRBJ2-7, the full variable domain reads EAGVAQSPRYKIIEKRQSVAFWCNPISGHATLYWYQQILGQGPKLLIQFQNNGVVDDSQLPKDRFSAERLKGVDSTLKIQPAKLEDSAVYLCASSSRDEQYFGPGTRLTVT.

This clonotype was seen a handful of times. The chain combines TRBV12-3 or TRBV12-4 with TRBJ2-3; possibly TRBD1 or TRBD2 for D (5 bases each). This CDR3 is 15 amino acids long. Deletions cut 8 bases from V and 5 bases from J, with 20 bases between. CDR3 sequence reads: CASPQPGPRRDTQYF. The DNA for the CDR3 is TGTGCCAGCCCCCAACCGGGACCTCGAAGAGATACGCAGTATTTT.

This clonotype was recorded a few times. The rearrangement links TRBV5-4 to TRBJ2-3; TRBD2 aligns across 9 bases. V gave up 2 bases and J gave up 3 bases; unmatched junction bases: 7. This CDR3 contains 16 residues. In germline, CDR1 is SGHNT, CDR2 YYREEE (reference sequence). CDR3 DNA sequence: TGTGCCAGCAGCTTCAGCGGGGGGCTAAGTACAGATACGCAGTATTTT. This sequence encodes CASSFSGGLSTDTQYF.

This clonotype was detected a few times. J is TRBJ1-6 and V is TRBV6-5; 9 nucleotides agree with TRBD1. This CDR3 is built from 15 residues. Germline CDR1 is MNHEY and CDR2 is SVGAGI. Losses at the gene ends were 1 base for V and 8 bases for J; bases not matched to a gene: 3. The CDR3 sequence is CASSYWGQGDSPLHF. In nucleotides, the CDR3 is TGTGCCAGCAGTTACTGGGGACAGGGAGATTCACCCCTCCACTTT.

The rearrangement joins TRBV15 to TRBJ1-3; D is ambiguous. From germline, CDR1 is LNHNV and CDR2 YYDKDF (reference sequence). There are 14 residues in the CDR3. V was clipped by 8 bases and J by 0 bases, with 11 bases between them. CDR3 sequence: CATGDFPSGNTIYF. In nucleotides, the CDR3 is TGTGCCACCGGGGATTTTCCCTCTGGAAACACCATATATTTT.

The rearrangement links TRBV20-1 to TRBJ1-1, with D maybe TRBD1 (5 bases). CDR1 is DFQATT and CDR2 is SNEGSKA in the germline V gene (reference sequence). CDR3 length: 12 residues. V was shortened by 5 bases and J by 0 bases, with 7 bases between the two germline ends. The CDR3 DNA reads TGCAGTGCTCTGGGGGTGAACACTGAAGCTTTCTTT. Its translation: CSALGVNTEAFF.

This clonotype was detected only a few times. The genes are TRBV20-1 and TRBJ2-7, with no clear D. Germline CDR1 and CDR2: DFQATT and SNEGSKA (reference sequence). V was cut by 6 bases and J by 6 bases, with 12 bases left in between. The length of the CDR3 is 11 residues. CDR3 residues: CSAPKWGEQYV. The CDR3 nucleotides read TGCAGTGCCCCGAAGTGGGGCGAGCAGTACGTC.

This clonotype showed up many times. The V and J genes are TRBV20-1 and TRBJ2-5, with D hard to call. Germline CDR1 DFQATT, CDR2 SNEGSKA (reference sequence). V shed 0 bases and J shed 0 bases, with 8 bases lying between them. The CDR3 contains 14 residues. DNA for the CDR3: TGCAGTGCTAGAGATCTCACAAACCAAGAGACCCAGTACTTC. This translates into CSARDLTNQETQYF.

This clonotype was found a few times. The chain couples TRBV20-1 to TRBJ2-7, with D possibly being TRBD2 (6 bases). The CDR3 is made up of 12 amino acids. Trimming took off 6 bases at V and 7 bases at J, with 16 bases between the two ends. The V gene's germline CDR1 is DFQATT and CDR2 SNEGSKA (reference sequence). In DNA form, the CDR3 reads TGCAGTGCCCTGGGCGGGGCGGGGGAGCAGTACTTC. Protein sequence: CSALGGAGEQYF.